Listed below are T cell receptor beta chains from one sample, sequenced in a study of cytomegalovirus exposure and HLA in healthy donors. Generated by immunoSEQ multiplex PCR, the TCRdb table keeps only in-frame clones and is missing some. This sample has some 180,000 clones, with roughly 78% found just once. Sequences were obtained from PBMCs. The receptors here all came from a woman in her thirties in good health and CMV-seronegative. The CDR3 runs from the conserved cysteine through the conserved F or W. The D gene is left open where the match is weak. A clone size is listed for some rows: how often the clone was seen (once, few, many), or a class if it is expanded.

clone size: once
J gene: TRBJ1-1
D gene: TRBD1
V gene: TRBV7-9
CDR3 protein: CASSWDRETEAFF
CDR3 DNA: TGTGCCAGCAGTTGGGACAGGGAGACTGAAGCTTTCTTT

clone size: few
J gene: TRBJ2-7
D gene: NA
V gene: TRBV7-8
CDR3 protein: CASSLGSTGYEQYF
CDR3 DNA: TGTGCCAGCAGCTTAGGCAGCACGGGCTACGAGCAGTACTTC

clone size: NA
J gene: TRBJ2-7
D gene: TRBD1
V gene: TRBV7-3
CDR3 protein: CASSLMGTGAYEQYF
CDR3 DNA: TGTGCCAGCAGCTTAATGGGGACAGGGGCCTACGAGCAGTACTTC

clone size: NA
J gene: TRBJ2-3
D gene: NA
V gene: TRBV5-1
CDR3 protein: CASSLAGVGADTQYF
CDR3 DNA: TGCGCCAGCAGCTTGGCCGGGGTAGGAGCAGATACGCAGTATTTT

clone size: NA
J gene: TRBJ1-2
D gene: TRBD1
V gene: TRBV5-1
CDR3 protein: CASSSSGTGGNVRGYTF
CDR3 DNA: TGCGCCAGCAGCTCGTCCGGGACAGGGGGCAATGTGCGAGGCTACACCTTC

clone size: NA
J gene: TRBJ2-5
D gene: NA
V gene: TRBV6-1
CDR3 protein: CASSLDYQETQYF
CDR3 DNA: TGTGCCAGCTCCCTAGATTACCAAGAGACCCAGTACTTC

clone size: NA
J gene: TRBJ1-3
D gene: NA
V gene: TRBV4-3
CDR3 protein: CASSQVSGVGNTIYF
CDR3 DNA: TGCGCCAGCAGCCAAGTTTCAGGGGTTGGAAACACCATATATTTT

clone size: NA
J gene: TRBJ2-7
D gene: NA
V gene: TRBV7-2
CDR3 protein: CASSLAGAAYEQYF
CDR3 DNA: TGTGCCAGCAGCTTAGCGGGGGCCGCTTACGAGCAGTACTTC

clone size: NA
J gene: TRBJ2-1
D gene: NA
V gene: TRBV25-1
CDR3 protein: CASSPPAGRGSYNEQFF
CDR3 DNA: TGTGCCAGCAGCCCCCCGGCCGGGAGAGGGTCCTACAATGAGCAGTTCTTC

clone size: NA
J gene: TRBJ1-1
D gene: NA
V gene: TRBV7-9
CDR3 protein: CASRTENTEAFF
CDR3 DNA: TGTGCCAGCAGGACAGAGAACACTGAAGCTTTCTTT

clone size: few
J gene: TRBJ2-7
D gene: TRBD2
V gene: TRBV27
CDR3 protein: CASSRLAGGQGEQYF
CDR3 DNA: TGTGCCAGCAGTCGACTAGCGGGGGGGCAGGGAGAGCAGTACTTC

clone size: NA
J gene: TRBJ1-2
D gene: TRBD1
V gene: TRBV19
CDR3 protein: CASRHPGTGDNYGYTF
CDR3 DNA: TGTGCCAGTAGACATCCCGGGACAGGAGATAACTATGGCTACACCTTC

clone size: once
J gene: TRBJ2-7
D gene: TRBD1
V gene: TRBV10-1
CDR3 protein: CASSDPGQTYEQYF
CDR3 DNA: TGCGCCAGCAGTGACCCGGGACAGACCTACGAGCAGTACTTC

clone size: NA
J gene: TRBJ2-1
D gene: NA
V gene: TRBV19
CDR3 protein: CASSIQGPYNEQFF
CDR3 DNA: TGTGCCAGTAGTATACAGGGCCCCTACAATGAGCAGTTCTTC

clone size: NA
J gene: TRBJ2-5
D gene: NA
V gene: TRBV11-3
CDR3 protein: CASSPGYGAQYF
CDR3 DNA: TGTGCCAGCAGCCCGGGGTATGGGGCCCAGTACTTC

clone size: NA
J gene: TRBJ2-5
D gene: TRBD1
V gene: TRBV11-2
CDR3 protein: CASSSGQGNQETQYF
CDR3 DNA: TGTGCCAGCAGCTCCGGACAGGGGAACCAAGAGACCCAGTACTTC

clone size: NA
J gene: TRBJ2-7
D gene: TRBD1
V gene: TRBV30
CDR3 protein: CAWTRWGSGGLHEQYF
CDR3 DNA: TGTGCCTGGACCCGCTGGGGATCAGGGGGTCTGCACGAGCAGTACTTC

clone size: NA
J gene: TRBJ1-1
D gene: TRBD1
V gene: TRBV5-1
CDR3 protein: CASSTGQLPRAFF
CDR3 DNA: TGCGCCAGCAGCACGGGACAGCTACCTCGAGCTTTCTTT

clone size: NA
J gene: TRBJ1-2
D gene: NA
V gene: TRBV6-5
CDR3 protein: CASSPNRPATVGYTF
CDR3 DNA: TGTGCCAGCAGTCCAAACAGGCCCGCAACCGTTGGCTACACCTTC

clone size: NA
J gene: TRBJ2-5
D gene: TRBD2
V gene: TRBV29-1
CDR3 protein: CSVGTSGGQETQYF
CDR3 DNA: TGCAGCGTTGGGACTAGCGGGGGCCAAGAGACCCAGTACTTC

clone size: NA
J gene: TRBJ2-1
D gene: TRBD2
V gene: TRBV6-1
CDR3 protein: CASSEGAGGGGREQFF
CDR3 DNA: TGTGCCAGCAGTGAAGGGGCTGGCGGCGGGGGTCGTGAGCAGTTCTTC

clone size: NA
J gene: TRBJ1-1
D gene: TRBD1
V gene: TRBV30
CDR3 protein: CACYRDRGRHTEAFF
CDR3 DNA: TGTGCCTGTTATAGGGACAGGGGGCGACACACTGAAGCTTTCTTT

clone size: few
J gene: TRBJ2-7
D gene: NA
V gene: TRBV18
CDR3 protein: CASSPGGYEQYF
CDR3 DNA: TGTGCCAGCTCACCGGGGGGCTACGAGCAGTACTTC

clone size: NA
J gene: TRBJ2-5
D gene: NA
V gene: TRBV6-6
CDR3 protein: CASSYSGQETQYF
CDR3 DNA: TGTGCCAGCAGTTACTCCGGCCAAGAGACCCAGTACTTC

clone size: NA
J gene: TRBJ2-1
D gene: NA
V gene: TRBV9
CDR3 protein: CASSVATTPGNEQFF
CDR3 DNA: TGTGCCAGCAGCGTAGCGACTACTCCCGGGAATGAGCAGTTCTTC

clone size: NA
J gene: TRBJ2-3
D gene: NA
V gene: TRBV7-9
CDR3 protein: CASSFGRYDGTQYF
CDR3 DNA: TGTGCCAGCAGCTTTGGGAGGTACGATGGTACGCAGTATTTT

clone size: NA
J gene: TRBJ2-5
D gene: TRBD2
V gene: TRBV11-2
CDR3 protein: CASSPGLAGAPGETQYF
CDR3 DNA: TGTGCCAGCAGCCCCGGACTAGCGGGGGCCCCGGGGGAGACCCAGTACTTC

clone size: NA
J gene: TRBJ1-3
D gene: NA
V gene: TRBV10-2
CDR3 protein: CASSERGGDSPAPFSGNTIYF
CDR3 DNA: TGCGCCAGCAGTGAGAGGGGGGGGGACTCTCCGGCCCCCTTCTCTGGAAACACCATATATTTT

clone size: NA
J gene: TRBJ2-1
D gene: TRBD2
V gene: TRBV7-8
CDR3 protein: CASSRRLAGGPILSSYNEQFF
CDR3 DNA: TGTGCCAGCAGCCGACGACTAGCGGGGGGCCCCATTTTAAGCTCCTACAATGAGCAGTTCTTC

clone size: NA
J gene: TRBJ1-3
D gene: NA
V gene: TRBV6-1
CDR3 protein: CASSIQGIENTIYF
CDR3 DNA: TGTGCCAGCAGTATTCAGGGGATCGAAAACACCATATATTTT

clone size: NA
J gene: TRBJ2-7
D gene: NA
V gene: TRBV6-5
CDR3 protein: CASSRQNSYEQYF
CDR3 DNA: TGTGCCAGCAGCCGACAGAACTCCTACGAGCAGTACTTC

clone size: NA
J gene: TRBJ2-1
D gene: TRBD2
V gene: TRBV19
CDR3 protein: CASNVAGTISYNEQFF
CDR3 DNA: TGTGCCAGTAACGTAGCGGGGACAATCTCCTACAATGAGCAGTTCTTC

clone size: NA
J gene: TRBJ1-2
D gene: NA
V gene: TRBV4-3
CDR3 protein: CASSQEGGGATNYGYTF
CDR3 DNA: TGCGCCAGCAGCCAAGAGGGGGGAGGAGCCACTAACTATGGCTACACCTTC

clone size: NA
J gene: TRBJ1-3
D gene: NA
V gene: TRBV9
CDR3 protein: CASSVGEPGNTIYF
CDR3 DNA: TGTGCCAGCAGCGTAGGGGAGCCTGGAAACACCATATATTTT

clone size: NA
J gene: TRBJ2-7
D gene: TRBD2
V gene: TRBV7-9
CDR3 protein: CASSLVGGVLVHEQYF
CDR3 DNA: TGTGCCAGCAGCTTAGTGGGGGGGGTCCTCGTCCACGAGCAGTACTTC

clone size: few
J gene: TRBJ2-1
D gene: NA
V gene: TRBV7-3
CDR3 protein: CASSLIRPGDEPEVYNEQFF
CDR3 DNA: TGTGCCAGCAGCTTAATCCGTCCAGGGGACGAACCTGAAGTGTACAATGAGCAGTTCTTC

clone size: NA
J gene: TRBJ1-6
D gene: NA
V gene: TRBV30
CDR3 protein: CAWGQYNSPLHF
CDR3 DNA: TGTGCCTGGGGACAGTATAATTCACCCCTCCACTTT

clone size: NA
J gene: TRBJ2-1
D gene: TRBD1
V gene: TRBV6-5
CDR3 protein: CASSRQGPKYNEQFF
CDR3 DNA: TGTGCCAGCAGTCGACAGGGCCCGAAATACAATGAGCAGTTCTTC

clone size: few
J gene: TRBJ1-2
D gene: NA
V gene: TRBV12-5
CDR3 protein: CASGLGGSNYGYTF
CDR3 DNA: TGTGCTAGTGGTTTGGGGGGCTCTAACTATGGCTACACCTTC

clone size: NA
J gene: TRBJ2-5
D gene: TRBD1
V gene: TRBV4-1
CDR3 protein: CASSHLTGGPQKTQYF
CDR3 DNA: TGCGCCAGCAGCCACTTGACAGGGGGTCCGCAAAAGACCCAGTACTTC

clone size: NA
J gene: TRBJ2-7
D gene: NA
V gene: TRBV5-5
CDR3 protein: CASSLGHGVDEQYF
CDR3 DNA: TGTGCCAGCAGCTTGGGACACGGGGTTGACGAGCAGTACTTC

clone size: NA
J gene: TRBJ1-5
D gene: NA
V gene: TRBV7-8
CDR3 protein: CASSLYTNQPQHF
CDR3 DNA: TGTGCCAGCAGCTTATACACAAACCAGCCCCAGCATTTT

clone size: NA
J gene: TRBJ1-2
D gene: TRBD1
V gene: TRBV4-3
CDR3 protein: CASSRTGTGYYGYTF
CDR3 DNA: TGCGCCAGCAGCCGAACCGGGACAGGTTACTATGGCTACACCTTC

clone size: few
J gene: TRBJ2-7
D gene: TRBD1
V gene: TRBV6-5
CDR3 protein: CASRLTTGSGEQYF
CDR3 DNA: TGTGCCAGCAGACTCACGACAGGGTCGGGGGAGCAGTACTTC

clone size: few
J gene: TRBJ2-7
D gene: NA
V gene: TRBV27
CDR3 protein: CATGSSYEQYF
CDR3 DNA: TGTGCCACCGGGTCCTCCTACGAGCAGTACTTC